The next 7 T cell receptor beta chains were all read from a single sample in a study of blood T cell repertoires in COVID-19. The repertoire was sequenced with immunoSEQ multiplex PCR; TCRdb's copy has only in-frame clones and lacks some. Among about 70,000 clones, 80% were seen once, and the ten largest hold roughly 20%. Sequencing was carried out using peripheral blood. The receptors derive from a man in his sixties or seventies who had recovered from COVID-19.

The V and J genes are TRBV9 and TRBJ2-5; D might be TRBD1 (5 bases). The length of the CDR3 is 14 residues. Germline V gene sequence: CDR1 SGDLS, CDR2 YYNGEE. Trimming cost V 4 bases and J 0 bases, with 10 bases left between them. For the CDR3, the DNA is TGTGCCAGCAGCCCACCAGGGTACCAAGAGACCCAGTACTTC. Translated, it gives CASSPPGYQETQYF.

The rearrangement uses TRBV19 and TRBJ1-5, with D perhaps TRBD1 (6 bases). Trimming shortened V by 9 bases and J by 3 bases, and 21 bases separated the two germline ends. The CDR3 is made up of 16 amino acids. CDR1 is LNHDA, CDR2 SQIVND, per germline (reference sequence). DNA of the CDR3: TGTGCCAGCAAGGCCTCTTCGGACAGCTTCAATCAGCCCCAGCATTTT. It specifies CASKASSDSFNQPQHF.

The V and J genes are TRBV19 and TRBJ2-2; 9 bases are shared with TRBD2. Germline V gene data show CDR1 as LNHDA and CDR2 as SQIVND (reference sequence). This CDR3 is built from 16 residues. J lost 7 bases, V lost 4 bases, and 10 bases had no gene match. Written as DNA, the CDR3 is TGTGCCAGTAGTACTCCCCGGGGACTAGCTAACGGGGAGCTGTTTTTT. This gives the protein CASSTPRGLANGELFF.

The chain has TRBV7-2 and TRBJ2-7; D might be TRBD1 (6 bases). V was clipped by 5 bases and J by 2 bases, with 13 bases between them. This CDR3 comprises 14 residues. Germline values: CDR1 SGHTA, CDR2 FQGNSA. The CDR3 nucleotides are TGTGCCAGCAGCCCCGGCAGGGGAACCTACGAGCAGTACTTC. It translates to CASSPGRGTYEQYF.

This clone has just a few counts. The chain combines TRBV7-8 with TRBJ2-7; 9 positions agree with TRBD2. The germline CDR1 and CDR2 sequences are SGHVS and FQNEAQ. V gave up 5 bases and J gave up 9 bases; unmatched junction bases: 14. The length of the CDR3 is 15 residues. CDR3: CASSPSRREGRGQYF. DNA of the CDR3: TGTGCCAGCAGCCCCTCTCGGCGGGAGGGCCGCGGGCAGTACTTC.

The chain employs TRBV9 and TRBJ2-3; possibly TRBD2 for D (6 bases). V was shortened by 1 base and J by 5 bases, with 11 bases between the two germline ends. In germline, CDR1 is SGDLS, CDR2 YYNGEE. There are 14 residues in the CDR3. The CDR3 bases are TGTGCCAGCAGCGTATACGGGAGTGTAGATACGCAGTATTTT. Amino acids: CASSVYGSVDTQYF.

The chain couples TRBV24-1 to TRBJ1-1; a possible D gene is TRBD1 (5 bases). The germline V gene encodes CDR1 KGHDR and CDR2 SFDVKD. The CDR3 has 13 residues. V lost 11 bases to trimming and J lost 4 bases, with 16 bases between them. The CDR3 coding sequence is TGTGCCAGTCTTGGGGCGTTCGGCACTGAAGCTTTCTTT. Its translation: CASLGAFGTEAFF.